Listed below are T cell receptor beta chains from one sample, sequenced in a study of T cell changes during pregnancy in multiple sclerosis. TCRdb's table, derived via immunoSEQ multiplex PCR, lists solely in-frame clones and lacks some. Among fewer than 65,000 clones listed, about nine tenths were seen once. Here the sequenced sample was peripheral blood, taken in the first trimester of pregnancy. The receptors here all came from a female donor in good health, enrolled as a control in a pregnancy study. The CDR3 runs from the conserved cysteine through the conserved F or W. D genes are given only for firm matches. Clone sizes are given selectively: once, few, many, or a class where the clone is expanded.

V gene,CDR3 length,clone size,J gene,D gene,CDR3 protein,CDR3 DNA
TRBV11-2,15,once,TRBJ2-7,NA,CASSPRRNPGGEQYF,TGTGCCAGCAGCCCCCGTAGAAACCCTGGAGGGGAGCAGTACTTC
TRBV19,16,NA,TRBJ1-3,NA,CASSNPREAGGNTIYF,TGTGCCAGTAGTAACCCAAGGGAGGCCGGAGGAAACACCATATATTTT
TRBV5-1,15,once,TRBJ2-1,NA,CASSLSAGVHNEQFF,TGCGCCAGCAGCCTTAGTGCGGGTGTTCACAATGAGCAGTTCTTC
TRBV10-3,13,few,TRBJ1-1,NA,CAISELPGQEAFF,TGTGCCATCAGTGAGCTTCCAGGTCAGGAAGCTTTCTTT
TRBV19,16,NA,TRBJ2-1,TRBD1,CASSMAGGGSYNEQFF,TGTGCCAGTAGTATGGCAGGGGGCGGCTCCTACAATGAGCAGTTCTTC
TRBV30,16,NA,TRBJ1-3,TRBD1,CAWSGPGQGYGNTIYF,TGTGCCTGGAGTGGGCCGGGACAGGGATATGGGAACACCATATATTTT
TRBV11-1,15,NA,TRBJ2-1,TRBD1,CASSLPDRAYNEQFF,TGTGCCAGCAGCTTGCCGGACAGGGCCTACAATGAGCAGTTCTTC
TRBV7-3,14,NA,TRBJ2-1,NA,CASSLSVGVGEQFF,TGTGCCAGCAGCTTAAGTGTCGGGGTGGGTGAGCAGTTCTTC
TRBV7-2,14,once,TRBJ2-7,TRBD2,CASSLRAGNDEQYF,TGTGCCAGCAGCTTAAGAGCGGGGAACGACGAGCAGTACTTC
TRBV6-1,16,many,TRBJ1-1,NA,CASSETQGTLNTEAFF,TGTGCCAGCAGTGAAACCCAGGGGACCTTGAACACTGAAGCTTTCTTT
TRBV30,16,NA,TRBJ1-1,NA,CAWSSLGSGANTEAFF,TGTGCCTGGAGTTCTCTGGGGAGCGGGGCCAACACTGAAGCTTTCTTT
TRBV5-1,14,NA,TRBJ2-1,NA,CASTGRGVYNEQFF,TGCGCCAGCACAGGCAGGGGCGTATACAATGAGCAGTTCTTC
TRBV5-5,14,NA,TRBJ1-2,TRBD1,CASSPFQGDYGYTF,TGTGCCAGCAGCCCCTTCCAGGGGGACTATGGCTACACCTTC
TRBV19,16,once,TRBJ2-1,TRBD2,CASSIASGRFDNEQFF,TGTGCCAGTAGTATAGCTAGCGGGAGATTCGACAATGAGCAGTTCTTC
TRBV7-8,16,once,TRBJ2-5,TRBD1,CASSFRRTGVGETQYF,TGTGCCAGCAGCTTTCGAAGGACAGGGGTGGGAGAGACCCAGTACTTC
TRBV9,14,NA,TRBJ2-1,TRBD2,CASSVGWAGDEQFF,TGTGCCAGCAGCGTAGGGTGGGCGGGAGATGAGCAGTTCTTC
TRBV15,13,NA,TRBJ2-1,TRBD1,CATEAGGLDEQFF,TGTGCCACCGAAGCAGGGGGCTTGGATGAGCAGTTCTTC
TRBV11-2,17,NA,TRBJ2-3,TRBD2,CASSLIFAGGLTDTQYF,TGTGCCAGCAGCTTAATATTTGCGGGAGGCCTTACAGATACGCAGTATTTT
TRBV29-1,13,NA,TRBJ2-5,TRBD1,CSVEEDRGKGQYF,TGCAGCGTTGAAGAGGACAGGGGGAAAGGGCAGTACTTC
TRBV9,15,NA,TRBJ2-7,TRBD1,CASSVDGQGPYEQYF,TGTGCCAGCAGCGTCGACGGACAGGGGCCTTACGAGCAGTACTTC
TRBV4-1,15,once,TRBJ1-3,NA,CASSQEPGRGNTIYF,TGCGCCAGCAGCCAAGAACCCGGGAGGGGAAACACCATATATTTT
TRBV2,12,NA,TRBJ1-5,NA,CASSTEDQPQHF,TGTGCCAGCAGTACGGAGGACCAGCCCCAGCATTTT
TRBV4-1,15,NA,TRBJ2-2,NA,CASNDGGLPTGELFF,TGCGCCAGCAACGACGGGGGACTCCCAACCGGGGAGCTGTTTTTT
TRBV9,12,NA,TRBJ2-1,NA,CASSLLGYEQFF,TGTGCCAGCAGCCTCCTAGGCTATGAGCAGTTCTTC
TRBV4-1,17,once,TRBJ1-1,TRBD1,CASSRHRDRELSTEAFF,TGCGCCAGCAGCCGGCATCGGGACAGGGAACTTAGCACTGAAGCTTTCTTT
TRBV18,12,NA,TRBJ1-2,NA,CASSPSVYGYTF,TGTGCCAGCTCACCATCCGTCTATGGCTACACCTTC
TRBV5-1,19,once,TRBJ2-1,TRBD1,CASSLPKTLEGALRDEQFF,TGCGCCAGCAGCTTGCCCAAAACACTTGAGGGGGCTTTAAGGGATGAGCAGTTCTTC
TRBV20-1,11,NA,TRBJ2-3,NA,CSALREGAQYF,TGCAGTGCTCTACGAGAGGGGGCGCAGTATTTT
TRBV18,14,NA,TRBJ1-2,NA,CASSPGQTNYGYTF,TGTGCCAGCTCACCAGGACAGACCAACTATGGCTACACCTTC
TRBV5-4,13,once,TRBJ1-1,NA,CASRGGGGTEAFF,TGTGCCAGCAGAGGGGGGGGCGGAACTGAAGCTTTCTTT
TRBV29-1,15,once,TRBJ2-3,TRBD1,CSGLRTGDITDTQYF,TGCAGCGGCCTCCGGACAGGGGATATTACAGATACGCAGTATTTT
TRBV4-1,15,NA,TRBJ1-6,NA,CASSQDLRGNSPLHF,TGCGCCAGCAGCCAAGATCTTAGAGGAAATTCACCCCTCCACTTT
TRBV18,13,NA,TRBJ1-4,NA,CASSRGSNEKLFF,TGTGCCAGCTCACGAGGCAGCAATGAAAAACTGTTTTTT
TRBV25-1,13,few,TRBJ1-1,NA,CASSEESNTEAFF,TGTGCCAGCAGTGAAGAAAGCAACACTGAAGCTTTCTTT
TRBV7-2,19,NA,TRBJ2-1,TRBD2,CASSFVGTSGPSSYNEQFF,TGTGCCAGCAGCTTCGTAGGGACTAGCGGGCCCAGCTCCTACAATGAGCAGTTCTTC
TRBV6-5,14,NA,TRBJ2-7,TRBD1,CASSYLGQSYEQYF,TGTGCCAGCAGTTACTTGGGACAGTCCTACGAGCAGTACTTC
TRBV18,17,NA,TRBJ2-6,TRBD1,CASSPGQGAPGANVLTF,TGTGCCAGCTCACCGGGGCAGGGGGCGCCCGGGGCCAACGTCCTGACTTTC
TRBV2,12,NA,TRBJ1-4,TRBD1,CASGQGFEKLFF,TGTGCCAGCGGACAGGGGTTTGAAAAACTGTTTTTT
TRBV4-2,13,NA,TRBJ2-5,NA,CASRGGAWETQYF,TGTGCCTCCCGAGGAGGGGCCTGGGAGACCCAGTACTTC
TRBV19,14,NA,TRBJ1-1,NA,CASTADRMNTEAFF,TGTGCCAGTACCGCCGACAGGATGAACACTGAAGCTTTCTTT
TRBV6-6,13,NA,TRBJ2-5,NA,CASSPDSQETQYF,TGTGCCAGCAGTCCGGACAGCCAAGAGACCCAGTACTTC
TRBV5-4,15,NA,TRBJ2-6,TRBD2,CASSRGGTGANVLTF,TGTGCCAGCAGCCGGGGGGGAACTGGGGCCAACGTCCTGACTTTC
TRBV14,15,NA,TRBJ2-7,NA,CASSRGGGHSYEQYF,TGTGCCAGCAGCCGCGGTGGCGGACACTCCTACGAGCAGTACTTC
TRBV7-2,14,NA,TRBJ2-7,NA,CASSLTDSLYEQYF,TGTGCCAGCAGCTTAACGGACAGCCTCTACGAGCAGTACTTC
TRBV27,16,NA,TRBJ1-1,NA,CASSLSTAHRVIEAFF,TGTGCCAGCAGTCTATCTACAGCACACAGGGTTATTGAAGCTTTCTTT
TRBV6-6,14,NA,TRBJ1-2,TRBD1,CASSMDRGFDGYTF,TGTGCCAGCAGTATGGACAGGGGGTTTGACGGCTACACCTTC
TRBV5-1,14,NA,TRBJ1-4,TRBD1,CASSSTGENEKLFF,TGCGCCAGCAGCTCGACAGGGGAGAATGAAAAACTGTTTTTT
TRBV2,13,NA,TRBJ2-3,NA,CASSLGGTDTQYF,TGTGCCAGCAGTCTCGGGGGCACAGATACGCAGTATTTT
TRBV5-1,14,NA,TRBJ2-2,NA,CASRGSDQTGELFF,TGCGCCAGCCGCGGCTCCGACCAAACCGGGGAGCTGTTTTTT
TRBV25-1,16,NA,TRBJ2-4,TRBD2,CASSGRTSGGVNIQYF,TGTGCCAGCAGTGGTAGGACTAGCGGGGGGGTAAACATTCAGTACTTC
TRBV11-2,13,NA,TRBJ2-5,NA,CASSTGYQETQYF,TGTGCCAGCAGCACAGGGTACCAAGAGACCCAGTACTTC
TRBV7-9,18,NA,TRBJ1-5,NA,CASSSEPSNRVSNQPQHF,TGTGCCAGCAGTTCCGAACCATCCAACAGGGTAAGCAATCAGCCCCAGCATTTT
TRBV29-1,13,NA,TRBJ1-4,TRBD1,CSFLQGGSEKLFF,TGCAGCTTCCTTCAGGGGGGCTCCGAAAAACTGTTTTTT
TRBV29-1,12,NA,TRBJ1-1,NA,CSVEQGGTEAFF,TGCAGCGTAGAACAGGGAGGCACTGAAGCTTTCTTT
TRBV29-1,13,NA,TRBJ2-5,NA,CSVEESGRETQYF,TGCAGCGTTGAAGAGAGCGGTAGGGAGACCCAGTACTTC
TRBV27,17,NA,TRBJ2-4,TRBD2,CASRSTSGGLAKNIQYF,TGTGCCAGCAGATCCACTAGCGGGGGGCTAGCCAAAAACATTCAGTACTTC
TRBV6-1,14,few,TRBJ2-7,NA,CASSLQGSSYEQYF,TGTGCCAGCAGTCTACAGGGAAGCTCCTACGAGCAGTACTTC
TRBV19,15,NA,TRBJ1-1,NA,CASSIFRGYAAEAFF,TGTGCCAGTAGTATTTTTCGGGGTTACGCTGCTGAAGCTTTCTTT
TRBV23-1,17,NA,TRBJ2-3,NA,CASSQIVQETFTDTQYF,TGCGCCAGCAGTCAAATCGTACAGGAGACTTTCACAGATACGCAGTATTTT